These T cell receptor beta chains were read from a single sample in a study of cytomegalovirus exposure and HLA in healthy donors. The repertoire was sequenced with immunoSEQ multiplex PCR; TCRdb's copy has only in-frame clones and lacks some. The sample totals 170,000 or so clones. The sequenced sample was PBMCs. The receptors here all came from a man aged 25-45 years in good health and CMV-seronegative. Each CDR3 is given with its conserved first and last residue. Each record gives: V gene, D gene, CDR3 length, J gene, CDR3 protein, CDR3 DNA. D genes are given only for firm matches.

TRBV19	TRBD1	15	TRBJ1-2	CASSTRQGADYGYTF	TGTGCCAGTAGTACACGACAGGGGGCTGACTATGGCTACACCTTC
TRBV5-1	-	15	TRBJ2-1	CASSLGPGSYNEQFF	TGCGCCAGCAGCTTGGGGCCGGGGTCCTACAATGAGCAGTTCTTC
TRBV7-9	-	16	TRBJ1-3	CASSLTGSPSGNTIYF	TGTGCCAGCAGCTTGACAGGATCTCCCTCTGGAAACACCATATATTTT
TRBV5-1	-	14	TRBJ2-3	CASSRGSYTDTQYF	TGCGCCAGCAGCCGTGGCAGTTACACAGATACGCAGTATTTT
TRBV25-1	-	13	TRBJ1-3	CASSEYGGNTIYF	TGTGCCAGCAGTGAATACGGTGGAAACACCATATATTTT
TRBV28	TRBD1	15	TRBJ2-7	CASSFRTGVAHEQYF	TGTGCCAGCAGTTTTCGGACAGGGGTAGCCCACGAGCAGTACTTC
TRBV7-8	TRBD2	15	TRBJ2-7	CASSPFEGGVYEQYF	TGTGCCAGCAGCCCGTTTGAGGGAGGGGTCTACGAGCAGTACTTC
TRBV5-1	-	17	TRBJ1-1	CASSLDPTGVLNTEAFF	TGCGCCAGCAGCTTGGACCCGACAGGTGTTCTGAACACTGAAGCTTTCTTT
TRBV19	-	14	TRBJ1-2	CATSPSTGAGGYTF	TGTGCCACCTCTCCGTCGACAGGCGCCGGTGGCTACACCTTC
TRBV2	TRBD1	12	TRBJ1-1	CASSWDRKKAFF	TGTGCCAGCAGTTGGGACAGGAAGAAAGCTTTCTTT
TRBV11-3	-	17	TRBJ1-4	CASSLPLQGSRNEKLFF	TGTGCCAGCAGCTTACCCCTACAGGGAAGCCGTAATGAAAAACTGTTTTTT
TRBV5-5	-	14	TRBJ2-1	CASSPLGGGDEQFF	TGTGCCAGCAGCCCGCTTGGGGGGGGCGATGAGCAGTTCTTC
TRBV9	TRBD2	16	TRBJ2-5	CASSVGLATGQETQYF	TGTGCCAGCAGCGTGGGACTAGCAACGGGGCAAGAGACCCAGTACTTC
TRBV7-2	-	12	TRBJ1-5	CASSSGGQPQHF	TGTGCCAGCAGCTCCGGGGGGCAGCCCCAGCATTTT
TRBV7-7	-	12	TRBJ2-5	CASSPEGGAQYF	TGTGCCAGCAGCCCAGAAGGAGGGGCCCAGTACTTC
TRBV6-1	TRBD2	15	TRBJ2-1	CASVPGSGNYNEQFF	TGTGCCAGCGTCCCGGGAAGCGGGAACTACAATGAGCAGTTCTTC
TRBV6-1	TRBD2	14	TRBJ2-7	CASRVAGGQIEQYF	TGTGCCAGCAGGGTAGCGGGAGGGCAGATCGAGCAGTACTTC
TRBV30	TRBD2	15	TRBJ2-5	CAWSALAGPQETQYF	TGTGCCTGGAGTGCACTAGCGGGCCCACAAGAGACCCAGTACTTC
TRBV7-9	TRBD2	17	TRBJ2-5	CASSSPGTSGSQETQYF	TGTGCCAGCAGCTCTCCTGGGACTAGCGGGAGCCAAGAGACCCAGTACTTC
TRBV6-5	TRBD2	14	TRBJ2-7	CASRPAGLSYEQYF	TGTGCCAGCAGACCAGCGGGGCTCTCCTACGAGCAGTACTTC
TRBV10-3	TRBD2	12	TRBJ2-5	CATREAGGTQYF	TGTGCCACCCGAGAAGCGGGAGGGACCCAGTACTTC
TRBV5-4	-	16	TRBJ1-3	CASSFSTGTSGNTIYF	TGTGCCAGCAGCTTCTCGACAGGAACCTCTGGAAACACCATATATTTT
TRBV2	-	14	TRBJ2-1	CASSAETGSNEQFF	TGTGCCAGCAGTGCGGAGACAGGCTCCAATGAGCAGTTCTTC
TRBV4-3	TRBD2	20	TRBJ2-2	CASSQEPAGARGLNTGELFF	TGCGCCAGCAGCCAAGAACCCGCGGGAGCGAGGGGTTTGAACACCGGGGAGCTGTTTTTT
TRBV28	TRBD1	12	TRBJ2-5	CASTSPGTGNNF	TGTGCCAGCACCTCTCCCGGGACAGGGAATAACTTC
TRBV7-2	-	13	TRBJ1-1	CASSLTVNTEAFF	TGTGCCAGCAGTTTGACAGTGAACACTGAAGCTTTCTTT
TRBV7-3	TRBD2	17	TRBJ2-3	CASSLTSAGGYTDTQYF	TGTGCCAGCAGCTTAACTAGCGCGGGGGGTTACACAGATACGCAGTATTTT
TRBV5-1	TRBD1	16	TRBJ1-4	CASSSTGQGTNEKLFF	TGCGCCAGCAGCTCTACCGGACAGGGAACTAATGAAAAACTGTTTTTT
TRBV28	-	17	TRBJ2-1	CASRGMGVGGSYNEQFF	TGTGCCAGCAGGGGGATGGGGGTGGGAGGATCCTACAATGAGCAGTTCTTC
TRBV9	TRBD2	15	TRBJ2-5	CASSVAGGSQETQYF	TGTGCCAGCAGCGTAGCGGGGGGAAGCCAAGAGACCCAGTACTTC
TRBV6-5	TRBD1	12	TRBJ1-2	CASRDRVYGYTF	TGTGCCAGCAGGGACAGGGTTTATGGCTACACCTTC
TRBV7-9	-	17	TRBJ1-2	CASSLTRSSGFNYGYTF	TGTGCCAGCAGCTTAACGAGGTCTAGCGGATTTAACTATGGCTACACCTTC
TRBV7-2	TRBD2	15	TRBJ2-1	CASSITSGPYNEQFF	TGTGCCAGCAGTATAACTAGCGGCCCTTACAATGAGCAGTTCTTC
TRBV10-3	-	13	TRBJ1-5	CAITAESNQPQHF	TGTGCCATCACCGCGGAAAGCAATCAGCCCCAGCATTTT
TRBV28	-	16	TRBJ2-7	CASSTRGRGAPYEQYF	TGTGCCAGCAGTACCCGGGGCAGGGGTGCCCCCTACGAGCAGTACTTC
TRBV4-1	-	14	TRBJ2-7	CASSHRYSSYEQYF	TGCGCCAGCAGCCACAGGTATAGCTCCTACGAGCAGTACTTC
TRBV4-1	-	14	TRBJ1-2	CASSQDTGPYGYTF	TGCGCCAGCAGCCAAGACACAGGCCCCTATGGCTACACCTTC
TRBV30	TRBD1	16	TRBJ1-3	CAWSVIQGAAGNTIYF	TGTGCCTGGAGTGTTATACAGGGGGCGGCTGGAAACACCATATATTTT
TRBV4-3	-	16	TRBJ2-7	CASSQGSNGGSYEQYF	TGCGCCAGCAGCCAAGGGTCTAACGGGGGCTCCTACGAGCAGTACTTC
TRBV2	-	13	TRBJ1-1	CASSFYSNTEAFF	TGTGCCAGCTCCTTCTATTCGAACACTGAAGCTTTCTTT
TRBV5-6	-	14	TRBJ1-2	CASSSGQSHYGYTF	TGTGCCAGCAGCTCCGGACAGAGCCACTATGGCTACACCTTC
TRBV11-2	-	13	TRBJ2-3	CASSPGSTDTQYF	TGTGCCAGCAGCCCGGGGAGCACAGATACGCAGTATTTT
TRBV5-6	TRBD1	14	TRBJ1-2	CASSWDRSNYGYTF	TGTGCCAGCAGCTGGGACAGATCTAACTATGGCTACACCTTC
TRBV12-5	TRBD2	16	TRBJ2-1	CASDSRIAGVYNEQFF	TGTGCTAGTGATTCGAGGATAGCGGGAGTCTACAATGAGCAGTTCTTC
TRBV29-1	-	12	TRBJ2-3	CSVGLTTDTQYF	TGCAGCGTTGGACTAACCACAGATACGCAGTATTTT
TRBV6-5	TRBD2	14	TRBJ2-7	CASSYGRDGNEQYF	TGTGCCAGCAGTTATGGGAGGGACGGGAACGAGCAGTACTTC
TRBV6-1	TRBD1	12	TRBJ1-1	CASDDRDTEAFF	TGTGCCAGCGATGACAGGGACACTGAAGCTTTCTTT
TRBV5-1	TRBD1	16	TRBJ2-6	CASSFPDRAGANVLTF	TGCGCCAGCAGTTTCCCTGACAGGGCTGGGGCCAACGTCCTGACTTTC
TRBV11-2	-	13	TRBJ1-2	CASSFPAGYGYTF	TGTGCCAGCAGCTTCCCTGCGGGGTATGGCTACACCTTC
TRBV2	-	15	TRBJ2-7	CASSEGGGARNEQYF	TGTGCCAGCAGTGAAGGGGGTGGGGCAAGAAACGAGCAGTACTTC
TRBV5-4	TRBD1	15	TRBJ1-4	CASSLSKDRGEKLFF	TGTGCCAGCAGCTTGTCAAAGGACAGGGGGGAAAAACTGTTTTTT
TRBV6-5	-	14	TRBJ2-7	CASTAGLFNYEQYF	TGTGCCAGCACCGCGGGGCTATTCAACTACGAGCAGTACTTC
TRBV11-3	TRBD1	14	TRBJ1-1	CASSRGQGDTEAFF	TGTGCCAGCAGCCGGGGACAGGGAGACACTGAAGCTTTCTTT